Presented here are 19 T cell receptor beta chains from one specimen sequenced in a study of patients and donors after allogeneic stem cell transplantation (dated by TCRdb to the early 2020s). Libraries were prepared through RT-PCR. These reads were obtained on a NextSeq 550. TCRdb itself trimmed the public reads at Q25 with fastp, ran MiXCR and retained productive beta chains. Rows merge per CDR3 protein into single entries with the most common DNA and genes. This sample gives about 960,000 distinct CDR3 sequences in total; 18% of them show up just once. Around 6% of the sample lies in the top ten. Sequenced: blood, either unsorted or a sorted T cell fraction (not recorded which). These receptors came from a human donor who was either an allogeneic HSCT recipient or a stem cell or donor lymphocyte infusion donor (not recorded which). It is not recorded whose cells these are; they may come from a transplant donor.

This clonotype was seen a handful of times. This chain links TRBV6-2 or TRBV6-3 with TRBJ2-7; 7 bases align to TRBD1. The V and J ends lost 6 bases and 0 bases, in that order; junction bases with no gene match: 11. Germline-derived CDR1 and CDR2 are MNHEY and SVGEGT. This CDR3 has 16 residues. The CDR3 loop is CASRSGTVLYSYEQYF. CDR3 DNA sequence: TGTGCCAGCAGGTCCGGGACAGTTCTTTACTCCTACGAGCAGTACTTC.

This clonotype appeared a few times. This chain connects TRBV6-2 or TRBV6-3 to TRBJ2-7; possibly TRBD2 for D (6 bases). CDR1 and CDR2 (germline): MNHEY, SVGEGT. With 3 bases removed from V and 0 bases from J, the gap between germline ends came to 12 bases. This CDR3 comprises 15 residues. DNA for the CDR3: TGTGCCAGCAGTTATCGCGGGGCAAGCTCCTACGAGCAGTACTTC. Translating it yields CASSYRGASSYEQYF.

The chain has TRBV6-5 and TRBJ2-5; TRBD1 or TRBD2 may be the D gene (5 bases each). CDR1 MNHEY and CDR2 SVGAGI come from the germline V gene. The CDR3 has 11 residues. The CDR3 sequence: CASLGVETQYF. The DNA of the CDR3 is TGTGCAAGTCTGGGGGTTGAGACCCAGTACTTC.

The chain has TRBV2 and TRBJ2-1; no clear D. The CDR3 has 11 residues. From germline, CDR1 is SNHLY and CDR2 FYNNEI. V gave up 2 bases and J gave up 8 bases, with 4 bases separating them. DNA of the CDR3: TGTGCCAGCAGTGAAAGAGATGAGCAGTTCTTC. Translation: CASSERDEQFF.

The chain has TRBV25-1 and TRBJ2-4, with 8 bases aligning to TRBD1. Trimming removed 4 bases from V and 2 bases from J; junction bases left unmatched: 7. CDR3 length equals 16 residues. CDR1 is MGHDK, CDR2 SYGVNS, per germline. In DNA, the CDR3 is TGTGCCAGCAGTGGGACAGGGTTGGGGACCAAAAACATTCAGTACTTC. Protein product: CASSGTGLGTKNIQYF.

The chain couples TRBV4-3 to TRBJ2-4, with D possibly being TRBD2 (5 bases). This CDR3 spans 17 amino acids. Trimming took off 5 bases at V and 7 bases at J, with 24 bases between the two ends. From germline, CDR1 is LGHNA and CDR2 YSLEER. The chain's CDR3 is CASSSQWVGLLRNIQYF. The CDR3 nucleotides read TGCGCCAGCAGCTCCCAATGGGTCGGACTTTTGAGGAACATTCAGTACTTC.

In its sample, this clonotype was seen a few times. CDR3 protein: CASSVGGAAYLNTEAFF. As DNA, the CDR3 is TGTGCCAGCAGCGTAGGTGGGGCGGCATACCTGAACACTGAAGCTTTCTTT. This rearrangement joins TRBV9 to TRBJ1-1, with TRBD1 as a possible D gene (5 bases). V dropped 0 bases and J dropped 0 bases, with 15 bases sitting between them. Germline loops: CDR1 SGDLS, CDR2 YYNGEE. The CDR3 has 17 residues.

This clonotype has at least ten counts. This rearrangement joins TRBV12-3 or TRBV12-4 to TRBJ2-7; D gene uncertain. The ends were cut back, 0 bases at V and 6 bases at J, with 9 bases in the middle. This CDR3 region has 13 residues. The CDR3, as DNA: TGTGCCAGCAGTTTAGCAGGTTCATTCGAGCAGTACTTC. Its protein product is CASSLAGSFEQYF.

This clonotype showed up many times. The rearrangement uses TRBV24-1 and TRBJ2-5, with D perhaps matching TRBD1 or TRBD2 (5 bases each). CDR1 and CDR2 from the germline V gene are KGHDR and SFDVKD. V was shortened by 5 bases and J by 4 bases, with 16 bases between the two germline ends. The CDR3 has 15 amino acids. CDR3 nucleotides: TGTGCCACCAGTGGGGACGACGGTGGGGGAGAGACCCAGTACTTC. Translated: CATSGDDGGGETQYF.

The chain has TRBV7-9 and TRBJ2-7, with 7 bases fitting TRBD1. Germline V gene sequence: CDR1 SEHNR, CDR2 FQNEAQ (reference sequence). The CDR3 consists of 13 residues. V gave up 11 bases and J gave up 2 bases; unmatched junction bases: 9. In nucleotides, the CDR3 is TGTGCCGGGGAGACAGGGAGTCCCTACGAGCAGTACTTC. Protein: CAGETGSPYEQYF.

The table lists this clonotype with many counts. This chain joins TRBV12-3 or TRBV12-4 and TRBJ2-7; D remains unclear. The CDR3 has 12 residues. The V end lost 5 bases, the J end lost 1 base, and 6 bases lay between the germline ends. The CDR3 nucleotides read TGTGCCAGCAGTGTGGAGTCCTACGAGCAGTACTTC. It specifies CASSVESYEQYF.

This clonotype was counted many times. The chain carries TRBV4-3 and TRBJ2-7; the D call may be TRBD1 or TRBD2 (6 bases each). Looked up from germline, CDR1 is LGHNA and CDR2 is YSLEER. V dropped 6 bases and J dropped 8 bases, with 17 bases sitting between them. The CDR3 is 13 amino acids. DNA for the CDR3: TGCGCCAGCAGTCTTAACACAGGGAGGCAGCAGTACTTC. It specifies CASSLNTGRQQYF.

This clonotype was observed a handful of times. The chain links TRBV12-1 to TRBJ1-1; the D call in the table, TRBD1, was not verified against the DNA. TRBV12-1 is recorded as a pseudogene. This CDR3 is built from 11 residues. CDR3 sequence: CASLQGERAFF. CDR3 coding DNA: TGTGCCAGCTTGCAGGGTGAGCGAGCTTTCTTT.

This clonotype was counted a few times. The V and J genes are TRBV5-1 and TRBJ2-3; TRBD1 is a possible D gene (6 bases). The CDR3 has 14 amino acids. Germline values: CDR1 SGHRS, CDR2 YFSETQ. V was clipped by 5 bases and J by 2 bases, with 12 bases between them. CDR3: CASRTGSNTDTQYF. The CDR3 nucleotides are TGCGCCAGCAGAACAGGGTCCAACACAGATACGCAGTATTTT. Together with reference TRBV5-1 and TRBJ2-3, the CDR3 gives the full variable domain: KAGVTQTPRYLIKTRGQQVTLSCSPISGHRSVSWYQQTPGQGLQFLFEYFSETQRNKGNFPGRFSGRQFSNSRSEMNVSTLELGDSALYLCASRTGSNTDTQYFGPGTRLTVL.

Points on this clonotype: A much larger clone is a single base away; this may be a read error. The chain is built from TRBV20-1 and TRBJ2-3; 13 bases are a match to TRBD2. Germline assignment: CDR1 DFQATT and CDR2 SNEGSKA (reference sequence). The CDR3 length is 15 residues. CDR3: CSGRTSGGGPDTQYF. In DNA, the CDR3 is TGCAGTGGTAGAACTAGCGGGGGGGGGCCAGATACGCAGTATTTT.

This clonotype was seen more than once but under ten times. The V and J genes are TRBV6-1 and TRBJ1-1, with D possibly TRBD1 on 5 matching bases. In germline, CDR1 is MNHNS, CDR2 SASEGT. V was shortened by 4 bases and J by 4 bases, with 13 bases between the two germline ends. There are 14 residues in the CDR3. The CDR3 here is CASSGRGTGTEAFF. The CDR3 DNA sequence: TGTGCCAGCAGTGGCAGAGGGACGGGCACTGAAGCTTTCTTT.

This clonotype was picked up a small number of times. As DNA, the CDR3 is TGTGCCAGCAGCTTGCGGACACTCTATGGCTACACCTTC. Amino acid sequence: CASSLRTLYGYTF. The chain couples TRBV5-5 to TRBJ1-2; possible D gene TRBD1, 5 bases. Germline-derived CDR1 and CDR2 are SGHKS and YYEKEE (reference sequence). This CDR3 has 13 residues. V shed 1 base and J shed 4 bases, with 8 bases lying between them.

This clonotype was picked up a small number of times. The J gene is TRBJ2-1, the V gene TRBV7-9, with 13 bases that match TRBD2. V gave up 5 bases and J gave up 8 bases; unmatched junction bases: 6. The CDR3 contains 15 residues. CDR1 SEHNR and CDR2 FQNEAQ come from the germline V gene (reference sequence). The DNA of the CDR3 is TGTGCCAGCAGCCAGCGAGGGACTAGCGGGGATGAGCAGTTCTTC. Translated, it gives CASSQRGTSGDEQFF. Variable domain in full (rest from reference TRBV7-9 and TRBJ2-1): DTGVSQNPRHKITKRGQNVTFRCDPISEHNRLYWYRQTLGQGPEFLTYFQNEAQLEKSRLLSDRFSAERPKGSFSTLEIQRTEQGDSAMYLCASSQRGTSGDEQFFGPGTRLTVL.

This clonotype came up many times. The J gene is TRBJ2-1, the V gene TRBV24-1; D unclear. The germline gives CDR1 KGHDR, CDR2 SFDVKD. This CDR3 is built from 15 residues. The germline V and J ends were trimmed by 0 bases and 1 base, with 6 bases remaining between them. The CDR3, as DNA: TGTGCCACCAGTGATTTGAGGGTTTCCTACAATGAGCAGTTCTTC. Translation gives CATSDLRVSYNEQFF.